A single sample gave rise to the 20 T cell receptor beta chains below, sequenced in a study of T cells in Graves' hyperthyroidism and ophthalmopathy (dated by TCRdb to 2018 to 2020). Library preparation was by multiplex PCR. Sequencing was carried out with an Illumina HiSeq 2000. Amplification of TCR beta CDR3 regions was carried out from RNA transcripts. A first-round RT-PCR of the TCR CDR3 used the HTBI primer set with the Qiagen OneStep RT-PCR kit. The public reads were reprocessed in TCRdb via fastp at Q25 and MiXCR, keeping in-frame beta chains. Each record represents a unique CDR3 protein, reported with the most common genes and DNA among its rows. The sample table shows over 300,000 distinct CDR3 sequences, and 14% are seen once. The ten largest account for 9.5% to 11% of the sample. The sample was blood. The receptors shown here come from a woman aged 55-70 years with Graves' hyperthyroidism.

This clonotype was seen a handful of times. The J gene is TRBJ2-7, the V gene TRBV6-1; possible D gene TRBD1, 5 bases. The CDR3 is 15 amino acids. With 5 bases removed from V and 4 bases from J, the gap between germline ends came to 18 bases. Germline CDR1 and CDR2: MNHNS and SASEGT. CDR3 sequence reads: CASSPLPTGAYEQYF. The CDR3 region has the DNA TGTGCCAGCAGTCCCCTGCCCACAGGAGCTTACGAGCAGTACTTC.

There are many counts of this clonotype. This chain links TRBV6-5 with TRBJ2-7; the match to TRBD1 covers 9 bases. The CDR3 has 15 amino acids. Trimming at V came to 4 bases and at J to 4 bases, leaving 8 bases not matched to a gene. CDR1 is MNHEY, CDR2 SVGAGI, per germline. This chain's CDR3 is CASSLHGTGFYEQYF. The CDR3 nucleotides read TGTGCCAGCAGTTTACACGGGACAGGGTTTTACGAGCAGTACTTC.

About this clonotype itself: A much larger clone lies a single base off, so this may be a read error. This chain joins TRBV2 and TRBJ2-1; 8 nucleotides agree with TRBD2. The germline V gene encodes CDR1 SNHLY and CDR2 FYNNEI. The CDR3 totals 15 residues. CDR3 region: CASRQLAVSCNEQFF. The CDR3 DNA reads as TGTGCCAGCAGGCAACTAGCGGTGTCCTGCAATGAGCAGTTCTTC.

The V gene is TRBV9, the J gene TRBJ2-1, with D unclear. This CDR3 is built from 16 residues. The V and J ends lost 7 bases and 1 base respectively, with 18 bases between them. Germline assignment: CDR1 SGDLS and CDR2 YYNGEE. The CDR3 coding sequence is TGTGCCAGCTCCCTTCGAGGTGATTTGTCCTACAATGAGCAGTTCTTC. Translating it yields CASSLRGDLSYNEQFF.

Ten or more counts support this clonotype. The V and J genes are TRBV5-1 and TRBJ2-2; maybe TRBD2 (6 bases). Germline V gene lookup returns CDR1 SGHRS and CDR2 YFSETQ. This CDR3 region has 18 residues. Deletions cut 0 bases from V and 4 bases from J, with 19 bases between. CDR3 loop: CASSLARDFLSGTGELFF. The CDR3 DNA is TGCGCCAGCAGCTTGGCCCGGGACTTCCTTTCGGGCACCGGGGAGCTGTTTTTT.

Ten or more counts support this clonotype. The chain recombines TRBV2 with TRBJ2-5; TRBD1 is a possible D gene (6 bases). The V gene's germline CDR1 is SNHLY and CDR2 FYNNEI. The CDR3 extends over 13 amino acids. V was cut by 7 bases and J by 2 bases, with 11 bases left in between. The CDR3 DNA reads TGTGCCAGCAACAGGGCGAGGCAAGAGACCCAGTACTTC. It codes for CASNRARQETQYF.

The table lists this clonotype with a few counts. This chain connects TRBV12-3 or TRBV12-4 to TRBJ2-7, with a weak D call TRBD2 (5 bases). The CDR3 runs 15 residues. The germline V and J ends were trimmed by 4 bases and 0 bases, with 13 bases remaining between them. CDR3 residues: CASSSDSASSYEQYF. DNA of the CDR3: TGTGCCAGCAGTTCCGATAGCGCCAGCTCCTACGAGCAGTACTTC.

This clonotype was seen repeatedly, ten times or more. The chain employs TRBV6-2 or TRBV6-3 and TRBJ2-1; no clear D. CDR1 is MNHEY, CDR2 SVGEGT, per germline. Trimming left V 6 bases short and J 0 bases short, with 12 bases between. CDR3 length: 15 amino acids. The CDR3 protein is CASSPDHYSYNEQFF. Written as DNA, the CDR3 is TGTGCCAGCAGCCCGGACCACTACTCCTACAATGAGCAGTTCTTC.

This clonotype was recorded many times. The J gene is TRBJ1-5, the V gene TRBV3-1; no clear D gene. Trimming took off 1 base at V and 0 bases at J, with 10 bases between the two ends. This CDR3 is 16 amino acids long. The germline gives CDR1 LGHDT, CDR2 YNNKEL (reference sequence). CDR3 in DNA: TGTGCCAGCAGCCAAGGACATACGCATAGCAATCAGCCCCAGCATTTT. Amino acid sequence: CASSQGHTHSNQPQHF.

This clonotype was observed at least ten times. The chain links TRBV14 to TRBJ2-7; D tentatively fits TRBD1 or TRBD2 (5 bases each). The CDR3 contains 14 residues. Trimming took off 2 bases at V and 2 bases at J, with 10 bases between the two ends. Germline-derived CDR1 and CDR2 are SGHDN and FVKESK. The CDR3 DNA reads TGTGCCAGCAGCCAACGACTGGGGGCCTACGAGCAGTACTTC. This encodes CASSQRLGAYEQYF. Full variable domain (remainder filled in from reference TRBV14 and TRBJ2-7): EAGVTQFPSHSVIEKGQTVTLRCDPISGHDNLYWYRRVMGKEIKFLLHFVKESKQDESGMPNNRFLAERTGGTYSTLKVQPAELEDSGVYFCASSQRLGAYEQYFGPGTRLTVT.

This clonotype was counted many times. The V and J genes are TRBV2 and TRBJ1-2; D remains ambiguous. Germline-derived CDR1 and CDR2 are SNHLY and FYNNEI. The V end lost 7 bases, the J end lost 7 bases, and 10 bases lay between the germline ends. The CDR3 sequence is 11 residues long. CDR3 residues: CASTPKGGYTF. CDR3 bases: TGTGCCAGCACACCCAAGGGTGGCTACACCTTC.

The chain is built from TRBV9 and TRBJ1-1, with no clear D. The CDR3 sequence is 14 residues long. Germline CDR1 SGDLS, CDR2 YYNGEE. V was shortened by 4 bases and J by 5 bases, with 15 bases between the two germline ends. The CDR3 loop reads CASSPQLTRTEAFF. CDR3 bases: TGTGCCAGCAGCCCCCAATTAACGAGGACTGAAGCTTTCTTT.

This rearrangement joins TRBV25-1 to TRBJ2-7; 13 bases agree with TRBD2. The V segment lost 5 bases and the J segment 6 bases; nucleotides outside the gene matches: 7. This CDR3 region has 15 residues. Germline assignment: CDR1 MGHDK and CDR2 SYGVNS. CDR3 DNA sequence: TGTGCCAGCAGTCCCATGACTAGCGGGAGGACCGAGCAGTACTTC. Translated, it gives CASSPMTSGRTEQYF.

Turning to this clonotype: This sequence may be a read error, since a much larger clone differs from it by one base. This chain connects TRBV30 to TRBJ2-3; 7 bases fit TRBD2. This CDR3 is built from 13 residues. V shed 4 bases and J 2 bases; nucleotides not matched to a gene: 3. Per germline, CDR1 GTSNPN and CDR2 SVGIG (reference sequence). CDR3 in amino acids: CAWTSGDTDTQYF. In nucleotides, the CDR3 is TGTGCCTGGACTAGCGGAGACACAGATACGCAGTATTTT.

This clonotype was picked up many times. The CDR3: CSARSDYGYTF. For the CDR3, the DNA is TGCAGTGCGCGGTCCGACTATGGCTACACCTTC. The chain is built from TRBV20-1 and TRBJ1-2; D is ambiguous. V lost 6 bases, J lost 3 bases, and 8 bases lay in between. The length of the CDR3 is 11 residues. CDR1 and CDR2 from the germline V gene are DFQATT and SNEGSKA (reference sequence).

This clonotype was seen repeatedly, ten times or more. The chain recombines TRBV14 with TRBJ2-1; the match to TRBD2 covers 7 bases. The CDR3 spans 14 residues. Germline CDR1 and CDR2: SGHDN and FVKESK. With 8 bases clipped from V and 4 bases from J, the junction kept 8 bases outside the gene matches. The CDR3 reads CASAAGFGYNEQFF. The CDR3 DNA is TGTGCCAGCGCAGCGGGATTCGGGTACAATGAGCAGTTCTTC.

At least ten counts were recorded for this clonotype. The gene calls are TRBV20-1 and TRBJ1-4; no firm D call. Germline assignment: CDR1 DFQATT and CDR2 SNEGSKA (reference sequence). The CDR3 sequence is 13 residues long. With 5 bases removed from V and 1 base from J, the gap between germline ends came to 8 bases. CDR3 in amino acids: CSAERGTNEKLFF. The CDR3 region has the DNA TGCAGTGCTGAGCGGGGAACTAATGAAAAACTGTTTTTT.

There are many counts of this clonotype. The gene calls are TRBV11-3 and TRBJ2-3; D possibly corresponds to TRBD2 (5 bases). Per germline, CDR1 SGHNT and CDR2 YENEEA. The CDR3 is 14 amino acids. Trimming removed 3 bases from V and 1 base from J, with 8 bases in between. In DNA form, the CDR3 reads TGTGCCAGCAGCTTTACCGGGGGCACAGATACGCAGTATTTT. Amino acids: CASSFTGGTDTQYF.

Note on this clonotype: A read error may account for a junction end that differs from germline. The chain employs TRBV11-2 and TRBJ2-1, with D perhaps matching TRBD1 or TRBD2 (5 bases each). The germline V gene encodes CDR1 SGHAT and CDR2 FQNNGV. There are 15 residues in the CDR3. The CDR3, as DNA: TGCGCCAGCAGCCGTCGCGCTATGGGGACCAATGAGCAGTTCTTC. Its translation: CASSRRAMGTNEQFF.

This clonotype was counted at least ten times. The CDR3 loop reads CASSENGRGYEQYF. CDR3 sequence (DNA): TGTGCCAGCAGTGAAAACGGCAGGGGATACGAGCAGTACTTC. The V and J genes are TRBV2 and TRBJ2-7; D might be TRBD1 (6 bases). Germline-derived CDR1 and CDR2 are SNHLY and FYNNEI. V lost 2 bases and J lost 4, with 12 bases in between. CDR3 length: 14 amino acids. Full variable domain (rest looked up from reference TRBV2 and TRBJ2-7): EPEVTQTPSHQVTQMGQEVILRCVPISNHLYFYWYRQILGQKVEFLVSFYNNEISEKSEIFDDQFSVERPDGSNFTLKIRSTKLEDSAMYFCASSENGRGYEQYFGPGTRLTVT.